A selection of T cell receptor beta chains follows, all from one sample in a study of shared clonotypes between healthy human individuals. Method: immunoSEQ multiplex PCR; TCRdb's copy keeps in-frame clones and lacks some. The table has 300,000 to 400,000 clones, over 70% seen once. The sequenced sample consisted of memory CD4+ T cells sorted from blood. The receptors come from a man aged 30 to 39 in good health. Both conserved end residues are part of each CDR3. The D gene is left open where the match is weak. Size is omitted from some rows. Given values are once, few, many or a class for expanded clones.

>.|TRBJ2-3|TRBV5-1|14|.
CASSLDQGTDTQYF
TGCGCCAGCAGCTTGGATCAGGGTACAGATACGCAGTATTTT
>.|TRBJ2-7|TRBV27|15|.
CASSLRTPSGDEQYF
TGTGCCAGCAGTTTAAGAACCCCCTCCGGGGACGAGCAGTACTTC
>.|TRBJ2-1|TRBV6-1|15|once
CASRGWGSSYNEQFF
TGTGCCAGCAGGGGGTGGGGTAGCTCCTACAATGAGCAGTTCTTC
>.|TRBJ2-4|TRBV6-5|15|.
CASSYSWTPGNIQYF
TGTGCCAGCAGTTACTCATGGACCCCGGGGAACATTCAGTACTTC
>TRBD2|TRBJ2-2|TRBV5-1|16|.
CASSLPSGGNTGELFF
TGCGCCAGCAGCCTACCTAGCGGGGGTAACACCGGGGAGCTGTTTTTT
>.|TRBJ2-7|TRBV18|14|many
CASSPSGFTYEQYF
TGTGCCAGCTCACCCTCAGGGTTCACCTACGAGCAGTACTTC
>.|TRBJ1-5|TRBV23-1|13|.
CASSQSIRQPQHF
TGCGCCAGCAGTCAATCGATTCGCCAGCCCCAGCATTTT
>.|TRBJ2-5|TRBV29-1|12|.
CSAIAPQETQYF
TGCAGCGCCATAGCCCCACAAGAGACCCAGTACTTC
>.|TRBJ2-7|TRBV6-1|13|.
CASSHGWGYEQYF
TGTGCCAGCAGTCATGGTTGGGGCTACGAGCAGTACTTC
>.|TRBJ1-2|TRBV28|13|many
CASGQQGNYGYTF
TGTGCCAGCGGACAACAGGGCAACTATGGCTACACCTTC
>TRBD1|TRBJ2-3|TRBV27|16|.
CASSLSNRGPPDTQYF
TGTGCCAGCAGTTTATCGAACAGGGGTCCGCCAGATACGCAGTATTTT
>TRBD2|TRBJ2-7|TRBV4-2|15|.
CASSQRGGSSYEQYF
TGTGCCAGCAGCCAACGGGGCGGGAGCTCCTACGAGCAGTACTTC
>TRBD1|TRBJ2-7|TRBV28|19|.
CASSLQVFRGQGRSYEQYF
TGTGCCAGCAGTTTACAAGTTTTCCGGGGACAGGGGCGAAGTTACGAGCAGTACTTC
>TRBD2|TRBJ2-3|TRBV28|16|.
CASSGLAGVGTDTQYF
TGTGCCAGCAGTGGACTAGCGGGAGTGGGCACAGATACGCAGTATTTT
>.|TRBJ2-2|TRBV5-1|16|.
CASSLIGTPSTGELFF
TGCGCCAGCAGCTTGATCGGGACACCTTCTACCGGGGAGCTGTTTTTT
>.|TRBJ2-3|TRBV10-2|14|.
CASSDRTEQDTQYF
TGCGCCAGCAGTGATCGGACAGAACAAGATACGCAGTATTTT
>.|TRBJ2-2|TRBV7-8|17|.
CASSPSTGTVNTGELFF
TGTGCCAGCAGCCCATCCACCGGGACTGTTAACACCGGGGAGCTGTTTTTT
>.|TRBJ1-1|TRBV6-1|12|once
CAIPLRRGEAFF
TGTGCCATCCCACTACGACGGGGAGAAGCTTTCTTT
>.|TRBJ1-1|TRBV6-6|12|.
CASSPSDGKAFF
TGTGCCAGCAGTCCATCTGACGGTAAAGCTTTCTTT
>.|TRBJ1-4|TRBV4-3|16|.
CASSQGKRQNNEKLFF
TGCGCCAGCAGCCAGGGGAAACGGCAGAATAATGAAAAACTGTTTTTT
>.|TRBJ2-1|TRBV19|19|.
CASSMRITFWESSYNEQFF
TGTGCCAGTAGTATGAGGATTACTTTTTGGGAGAGCTCCTACAATGAGCAGTTCTTC
>TRBD1|TRBJ1-4|TRBV7-9|14|few
CASSSQGGGEKLFF
TGTGCCAGCAGCTCCCAGGGGGGGGGTGAAAAACTGTTTTTT
>.|TRBJ2-3|TRBV20-1|11|.
CSARDGDTQYF
TGCAGTGCTAGAGATGGAGATACGCAGTATTTT
>TRBD1|TRBJ2-2|TRBV5-1|19|.
CASSYRQGKRMTPTGELFF
TGCGCCAGCAGCTATAGACAGGGAAAACGGATGACCCCCACCGGGGAGCTGTTTTTT
>TRBD2|TRBJ2-1|TRBV5-4|14|.
CASSVSGKYNEQFF
TGTGCCAGCAGCGTTAGCGGGAAGTACAATGAGCAGTTCTTC
>.|TRBJ2-7|TRBV28|15|many
CASSLRLLRGYEQYF
TGTGCCAGCAGTTTAAGACTTCTAAGGGGCTACGAGCAGTACTTC
>TRBD2|TRBJ2-1|TRBV2|14|.
CASTETSGSYEQFF
TGTGCCAGCACCGAGACTAGCGGGAGCTATGAGCAGTTCTTC
>.|TRBJ1-1|TRBV10-2|14|few
CASSPGNLNTEAFF
TGCGCCAGCAGTCCGGGAAATCTGAACACTGAAGCTTTCTTT